Sequencing of this TCR beta chain was carried out in a study of blood T cell repertoires in COVID-19. Trimming removed 1 base from V and 10 bases from J, with 6 bases in between. Germline V gene data show CDR1 as SGHDN and CDR2 as FVKESK. The CDR3 totals 11 residues. This clone was seen a few times. Sequencing was performed with immunoSEQ multiplex PCR; in TCRdb, only in-frame clones are kept and a portion is missing. The sample has some 180,000 clones, 85% seen once. This sequence originates from a woman in her fifties or sixties with acute or convalescent COVID-19. The J gene is TRBJ2-3, the V gene TRBV14; D remains unclear. Sequencing used peripheral blood. DNA for the CDR3: TGTGCCAGCAGCCAAGCTTACTCGCAGTATTTT. Its translation: CASSQAYSQYF.